This T cell receptor (beta chain) stems from a study of cytomegalovirus exposure and HLA in healthy donors. Whole-study results and caveats: Researchers counted 164 TCR beta chains as cytomegalovirus-associated. Reported results showed that the classifier diagnosed cytomegalovirus status with high specificity and sensitivity. A few of the chains that were CMV-associated were confirmed in vitro to be specific for CMV antigens.

Separate from the approximately 600-subject first cohort was the approximately 120-subject validation cohort, to which the donors belonged. Produced via immunoSEQ multiplex PCR; TCRdb's table is partial and in-frame only. Here the sample spans about 73,000 clones, around nine tenths being singletons. Points on this clone: Its antigen is currently unknown.

The clonotype comes from a woman under 30 in good health and CMV-seropositive. Sequencing was carried out using PBMCs.

The CDR3 loop reads CAWRKSTRVLYGYTF. The CDR3 DNA reads as TGTGCCTGGAGAAAAAGCACCAGGGTTCTCTATGGCTACACCTTC. This rearrangement joins TRBV30 to TRBJ1-2, with D perhaps matching TRBD1 (5 bases). CDR1 is GTSNPN, CDR2 SVGIG, per germline (reference sequence). This CDR3 has 15 amino acids. Between the trimmed V and J ends, which lost 3 bases and 4 bases, there was a span of 18 bases. Together with reference TRBV30 and TRBJ1-2, the CDR3 gives the full variable domain: SQTIHQWPATLVQPVGSPLSLECTVEGTSNPNLYWYRQAAGRGLQLLFYSVGIGQISSEVPQNLSASRPQDRQFILSSKKLLLSDSGFYLCAWRKSTRVLYGYTFGSGTRLTVV.